This T cell receptor (beta chain) was identified during a study of neurological immune-mediated disorders. As concerns this clonotype: What it binds is unknown.

Whole-study results and caveats: The greatest TCR clonal expansion occurred in HTLV-1-associated myelopathy and the least in multiple sclerosis, which fell below healthy controls. No CDR3 amino acid sequences were shared by expanded clones across subjects, suggesting private repertoires in all groups.

This CDR3 comprises 18 residues. Trimming stripped 1 base from V and 0 bases from J, with 19 bases between. CDR1 SEHNR and CDR2 FQNEAQ come from the germline V gene (reference sequence). Each CDR3 protein is one row after TCRdb ran MiXCR on the 5' RACE reads. Here the sample spans about 44,000 distinct CDR3 sequences, roughly 21% being singletons. The time point denotes: technical triplicate 3. The rearrangement links TRBV7-9 to TRBJ2-7, with a tentative D call TRBD1 (6 bases). The clonotype was recovered from a man aged 60 to 75 with HTLV-1-associated myelopathy (HAM/TSP). Material: PBMCs. CDR3 sequence reads: CASSLGLRTDLYSYEQYF. CDR3 nucleotide sequence: TGTGCCAGCAGCTTAGGCCTCCGGACAGATCTGTACTCCTACGAGCAGTACTTC. Full variable domain (missing parts from reference TRBV7-9 and TRBJ2-7): DTGVSQNPRHKITKRGQNVTFRCDPISEHNRLYWYRQTLGQGPEFLTYFQNEAQLEKSRLLSDRFSAERPKGSFSTLEIQRTEQGDSAMYLCASSLGLRTDLYSYEQYFGPGTRLTVT.